The TCR beta chain under discussion was sequenced for a study of beta chain features in type 1 diabetes. Germline lookup yields CDR1 MNHEY and CDR2 SMNVEV (reference sequence). The germline V and J ends were trimmed by 7 bases and 5 bases, with 17 bases remaining between them. The CDR3 has 14 amino acids. This clone was found a few times. Its antigen remains unknown. Study-wide results and caveats: Patients showed naive, central memory and Treg TCRB repertoires that appeared more similar than those of healthy donors. High-TCR-expressing cells could be over-represented by cDNA sequencing. All four CD4+ subsets of Type 1 diabetes patients contained TCRB CDR3s that were moderately but significantly shorter.

Isolated RNA was reverse transcribed in full, so expressed TCRB transcripts were sequenced. The data were produced by immunoSEQ multiplex PCR, yet TCRdb's version contains in-frame clones alone and is incomplete. Among hundreds of thousands of clones listed, about 16% were seen once. The chain has TRBV27 and TRBJ1-1; D not resolved. The TCR comes from a man younger than 35 in good health. Sequenced: naive CD4+ T cells from blood. The CDR3 bases are TGTGCCAGCAAAAACCGGGAGGGAGGGACTGAAGCTTTCTTT. Amino acids: CASKNREGGTEAFF.